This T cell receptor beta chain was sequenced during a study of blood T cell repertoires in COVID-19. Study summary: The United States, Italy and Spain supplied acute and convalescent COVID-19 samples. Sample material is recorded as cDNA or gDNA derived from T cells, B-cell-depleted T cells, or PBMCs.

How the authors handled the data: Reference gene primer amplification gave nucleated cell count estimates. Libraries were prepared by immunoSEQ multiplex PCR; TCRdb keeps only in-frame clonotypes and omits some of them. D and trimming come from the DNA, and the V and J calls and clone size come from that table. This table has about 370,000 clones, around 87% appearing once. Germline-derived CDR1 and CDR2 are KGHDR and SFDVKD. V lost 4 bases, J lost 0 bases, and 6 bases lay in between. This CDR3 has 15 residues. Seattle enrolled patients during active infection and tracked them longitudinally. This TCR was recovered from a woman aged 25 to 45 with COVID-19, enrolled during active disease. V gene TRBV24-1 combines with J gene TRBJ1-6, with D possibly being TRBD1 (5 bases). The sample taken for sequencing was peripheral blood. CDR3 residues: CATSEQGSYNSPLHF. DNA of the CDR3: TGTGCCACCAGTGAGCAGGGCTCCTATAATTCACCCCTCCACTTT.